This T cell receptor (beta chain) was retrieved from a study of regulatory T cells in long-lasting Graves disease. General study points: Among persistent patients, a larger number of public clonotypes were shared (about 3,000) than among newly diagnosed patients (about 950).

Time point denoted: newly diagnosed GD, antithyroid drugs for less than 3 months. PBMCs provided the RNA from which the TCR library was made. The peripheral blood volume drawn was around 10 milliliters, and it was collected into EDTA tubes. With iRepertoire HTBI primers and Arm-PCR of CDR3 regions, TCR beta libraries were built. TCRdb independently ran MiXCR on the multiplex PCR reads; one entry per CDR3 protein. The sample has around 330,000 distinct CDR3 sequences, about 20% seen once. Comments on this clonotype: Its cognate antigen is unknown. Relative to the germline gene, one junction end is altered; a read error may explain this.

This material consisted of peripheral blood mononuclear cells (PBMCs), taken at new diagnosis, from a patient treated with antithyroid drugs. The receptor's source is a female donor with Graves disease.

The CDR3: CAGSVGVSGGYEQYF. CDR3 bases: TGTGCCGGCAGCGTAGGGGTTAGCGGAGGCTACGAGCAGTACTTC. The chain recombines TRBV9 with TRBJ2-7; D may be TRBD2 (6 bases). This CDR3 comprises 15 residues. CDR1 is SGDLS, CDR2 YYNGEE, per germline.